What follows are 10 T cell receptor beta chains derived from one specimen sequenced in a study of blood T cell repertoires in COVID-19. Profiled with immunoSEQ multiplex PCR; TCRdb holds only in-frame clones, not every one. The data contain some 390,000 clones, approximately 86% of them singletons. The sequencing sample was made of peripheral blood. The receptor source for this set is a human donor in a cohort sampled during active COVID-19.

The chain uses TRBV30 and TRBJ1-2; 9 nucleotides agree with TRBD1. The germline V gene has CDR1 GTSNPN and CDR2 SVGIG (reference sequence). Trimming removed 2 bases from V and 7 bases from J; junction bases left unmatched: 5. The CDR3 is made up of 13 amino acids. DNA of the CDR3: TGTGCCTGGAGTATAGACAGGGGGGCTGGCTACACCTTC. Protein product: CAWSIDRGAGYTF.

This clone has a single count. V and J are TRBV28 and TRBJ2-5; 10 bases align to TRBD1. Germline CDR1 and CDR2: MDHEN and SYDVKM. The ends lost 5 bases at V and 5 bases at J; junction bases unmatched: 8. There are 15 residues in the CDR3. The CDR3 region is CASSGRTGGGETQYF. CDR3 bases: TGTGCCAGCAGTGGGAGGACAGGGGGGGGTGAGACCCAGTACTTC. Using reference TRBV28 and TRBJ2-5 for the parts outside the CDR3, the full variable domain is DVKVTQSSRYLVKRTGEKVFLECVQDMDHENMFWYRQDPGLGLRLIYFSYDVKMKEKGDIPEGYSVSREKKERFSLILESASTNQTSMYLCASSGRTGGGETQYFGPGTRLLVL.

The V and J genes are TRBV27 and TRBJ2-1; no definite D call. The CDR3 has 13 residues. Trimming cost V 9 bases and J 4 bases, with 13 bases left between them. Germline-derived CDR1 and CDR2 are MNHEY and SMNVEV (reference sequence). The CDR3 bases are TGTGCCAGTGGGCACCCGTCTTACAATGAGCAGTTCTTC. This translates into CASGHPSYNEQFF.

The gene calls are TRBV4-1 and TRBJ1-2; D is undetermined. This CDR3 spans 14 amino acids. Germline lookup yields CDR1 MGHRA and CDR2 YSYEKL. Trimming shortened V by 4 bases and J by 2 bases, and 11 bases separated the two germline ends. The CDR3 DNA reads TGCGCCAGCAGCCCCCCGTTATCCAACTATGGCTACACCTTC. It encodes CASSPPLSNYGYTF.

This chain uses TRBV5-1 with TRBJ2-3; 9 bases are a match to TRBD1. With 4 bases clipped from V and 5 bases from J, the junction kept 8 bases outside the gene matches. The CDR3 sequence is 15 residues long. Germline V CDR1 and CDR2: SGHRS, YFSETQ. This CDR3 reads CASSREGQGIDTQYF. CDR3 coding DNA: TGCGCCAGCAGCCGAGAGGGACAGGGCATAGATACGCAGTATTTT.

The chain couples TRBV6-5 to TRBJ1-2, with a possible D match to TRBD1 (5 bases). V shed 5 bases and J shed 3 bases, with 10 bases lying between them. Germline assignment: CDR1 MNHEY and CDR2 SVGAGI. This CDR3 has 13 residues. CDR3 protein: CASSKRGDYGYTF. CDR3 nucleotide sequence: TGTGCCAGCAGTAAACGGGGGGACTATGGCTACACCTTC.

As to this clone: One end of the junction fails to match germline, which may point to a read error. The chain joins TRBV28 to TRBJ1-1; 8 bases are a match to TRBD1. Germline assignment: CDR1 MDHEN and CDR2 SYDVKM. There are 13 residues in the CDR3. This CDR3 reads CASSYPGQAPEIF. The CDR3 bases are TGTGCCAGCAGCTACCCGGGACAGGCCCCGGAAATCTTT.

This clone appeared once. The chain carries TRBV9 and TRBJ2-7; TRBD1 agrees at 10 bases. The CDR3 sequence is 14 residues long. Germline trimming cut 0 bases from V and 5 bases from J; bases unmatched to any gene: 2. The germline gives CDR1 SGDLS, CDR2 YYNGEE. CDR3 region: CASSVGQGADEQYF. The CDR3 nucleotides read TGTGCCAGCAGCGTAGGACAGGGGGCTGACGAGCAGTACTTC.

This clone was detected once. V usage is TRBV7-2 and J usage is TRBJ1-6; D possibly corresponds to TRBD1 (5 bases). CDR3 length: 17 residues. From germline, CDR1 is SGHTA and CDR2 FQGNSA. V was clipped by 2 bases and J by 6 bases, with 17 bases between them. The CDR3 sequence is CASSLLRGGEANSPLHF. As DNA, the CDR3 is TGTGCCAGCAGCTTACTTCGCGGGGGTGAGGCTAATTCACCCCTCCACTTT.

The CDR3 coding sequence is TGTGCCAGCTCACCACTTGGACAGGGTTCGCCCGGGGAGCTGTTTTTT. Amino acid sequence: CASSPLGQGSPGELFF. The chain links TRBV18 to TRBJ2-2; 8 positions agree with TRBD1. This CDR3 spans 16 amino acids. CDR1 and CDR2 (germline): KGHSH, LQKENI. V shed 1 base and J 6 bases; nucleotides not matched to a gene: 7. The variable domain in full, completed from reference TRBV18 and TRBJ2-2, reads NAGVMQNPRHLVRRRGQEARLRCSPMKGHSHVYWYRQLPEEGLKFMVYLQKENIIDESGMPKERFSAEFPKEGPSILRIQQVVRGDSAAYFCASSPLGQGSPGELFFGEGSRLTVL.